Included here is one TCR beta chain sequence, with context. There are a few counts of this clone. It has no known antigen specificity. Base qualities are not provided; no much larger clone lies one nucleotide away. Each donor gave one peripheral blood draw, averaging approximately 120 mL, which was collected into heparinised tubes. Using a panel that included CD45RO, CCR7, CD25, CD127, CD95 and CD27, naive, central memory, regulatory and stem cell-like memory CD4+ T cells were sorted on a BD FACSAria II. All sorted populations exceeded 95% purity. Right away, PBMCs were isolated by Lymphoprep density gradient centrifugation and were stained directly, with no culture step. To minimize batch effects, samples were stained and sorted in pairs, one healthy donor with one patient per experiment. This record comes from a study of beta chain features in type 1 diabetes (dated by TCRdb to the late 2010s). Describing the broader study: No differences in mean age, gender distribution, total cell number or subset yield were found between patients and healthy donors. Naive and central memory subsets were obtained from all 30 or so donors, but regulatory and stem cell-like memory subsets were isolated from only 8 patients and roughly eight healthy donors. A total of 85 million to 140 million sorted cells were examined across all samples, and a strong correlation was observed between cell number per subset and RNA yield. In the study, recently diagnosed type 1 diabetes patients and matched healthy donors were compared on the TCRB repertoires of their sorted circulating CD4+ T cell subsets. The research as a whole found: PCR may preferentially amplify shorter templates, but because patient and control samples were amplified and corrected together, any resulting skew would affect both groups equally. A moderate but significant shortening of TCRB CDR3 length was observed in type 1 diabetes patients in all four CD4+ subsets. Only small numbers of individuals were included in the HLA sub-analyses, which left unresolved whether HLA type had any influence on TCRB rearrangement. Fewer insertions and more nucleotide deletions at VDJ recombination sites were observed in patients with type 1 diabetes, implying thymic rearrangement abnormalities. Because cDNA was sequenced instead of genomic DNA, highly expressing activated cells could be over-represented, though the groups showed no difference in activation or CD3 levels. Naive, central memory and regulatory TCRB repertoires appeared to be more similar among patients than among healthy donors.

Reading from cysteine to phenylalanine, the CDR3 counts 14 amino acids. Only CDR3 DNA remains: 42 bases, in frame from the first base. CDR1 and CDR2, looked up from the germline V gene, are SQVTM and ANQGSEA. V is trimmed back by 7 bases and J by 0 bases, and the junction contains 6 bases that no gene match accounts for. All of the isolated RNA was reverse transcribed with the High Capacity cDNA Reverse Transcription Kit, so expressed TCRB transcripts were sequenced. Deep immunoSEQ sequencing was performed on naive, central memory and regulatory T cell samples, with an average of about 3.6 million total reads per sample. Sorted cells were lysed in RLT buffer, and RNA was extracted using DNase-treated RNeasy Micro or Mini kits according to cell number. Each cell subset was processed on its own to prevent cross-contamination, while patient and healthy donor samples were processed together. The immunoSEQ multiplex PCR was used to amplify TCRB sequences from cDNA, yielding 87-bp fragments that span the CDR3 region. The amplicons were sequenced using the Illumina HiSeq platform. In the source study's methods: Synthetic template baselines were used to correct PCR bias computationally, reads within Hamming distance 2 were collapsed together, and singletons that could not be merged were discarded. Reads were aligned against IMGT to assign V, D and J genes, CDR3 length and insertions or deletions at six rearrangement sites. Within each subset, clonotype counts were normalized to sorted cell number, and only after that were true diversity and Gini coefficients computed with the tcR R package. Repertoire sharing was quantified using the overlap coefficient calculated on TCRB nucleotide sequences. The table was pulled from immuneACCESS by TCRdb, which kept in-frame rearrangements only. Such tables lose some clones; where checked, under half of the loss comes from unresolved V genes, and the rest has no known cause. D and trimming come from the DNA, and the V and J calls and clone size come from that table. Here the sample has 120,000 to 150,000 clones; less than 10% occur a single time. The ten most abundant clones make up 0.55% to 0.75% of the sample.

The TCR sequence derives from a woman in her thirties or forties in good health. Sequencing used central memory CD4+ T cells from blood. Recombination joined TRBV29-1 with TRBJ2-1; 7 bases in the middle match TRBD2. The sequenced DNA: TGCAGCGGGTGGGGCGGGAGCTCCTACAATGAGCAGTTCTTC. It specifies CSGWGGSSYNEQFF.